This T cell receptor beta chain originates from a study of OX40 agonist ivuxolimab in advanced cancers. Sequencing was performed with immunoSEQ multiplex PCR; in TCRdb, only in-frame clones are kept and a portion is missing. The table records more than 95,000 clones, less than 95% of them present only once. Germline assignment: CDR1 MNHEY and CDR2 SVGAGI. Trimming left V 3 bases short and J 6 bases short, with 9 bases between. The CDR3 covers 12 residues. The V call is TRBV6-5, the J call TRBJ2-7; no definite D call. This TCR was recovered from an adult with an advanced solid tumor such as melanoma, head and neck, liver or kidney cancer. The sample in question was CD4+ or CD8+ T cells sorted from blood, obtained in a trial of the OX40 agonist ivuxolimab. DNA of the CDR3: TGTGCCAGCAGTTATCCCAGTGGCGAGCAGTACTTC. Its protein is CASSYPSGEQYF.